Reported below is one T cell receptor (beta chain). This specimen belongs to a study of blood T cell repertoires in COVID-19. Study summary: T cells, B-cell-depleted T cells, or PBMCs provided the cDNA or gDNA that served as material.

Germline CDR1 reads GTSNPN; CDR2 reads SVGIG (reference sequence). V gave up 7 bases and J gave up 3 bases; unmatched junction bases: 6. The CDR3 has 13 amino acids. The method was immunoSEQ multiplex PCR; TCRdb's version includes in-frame clones alone and lacks a portion of them. The sample yields 60,000 to 75,000 clones, about 80% seen once. What was sequenced was peripheral blood. This TCR was sampled from a human donor in a cohort sampled during active COVID-19. The chain joins TRBV30 to TRBJ2-7; 10 bases map to TRBD1. In nucleotides, the CDR3 is TGTGCCTCCGGACAGGGGGGATTCTACGAGCAGTACTTC. This sequence encodes CASGQGGFYEQYF. The whole variable domain, remainder taken from reference TRBV30 and TRBJ2-7, is SQTIHQWPATLVQPVGSPLSLECTVEGTSNPNLYWYRQAAGRGLQLLFYSVGIGQISSEVPQNLSASRPQDRQFILSSKKLLLSDSGFYLCASGQGGFYEQYFGPGTRLTVT.